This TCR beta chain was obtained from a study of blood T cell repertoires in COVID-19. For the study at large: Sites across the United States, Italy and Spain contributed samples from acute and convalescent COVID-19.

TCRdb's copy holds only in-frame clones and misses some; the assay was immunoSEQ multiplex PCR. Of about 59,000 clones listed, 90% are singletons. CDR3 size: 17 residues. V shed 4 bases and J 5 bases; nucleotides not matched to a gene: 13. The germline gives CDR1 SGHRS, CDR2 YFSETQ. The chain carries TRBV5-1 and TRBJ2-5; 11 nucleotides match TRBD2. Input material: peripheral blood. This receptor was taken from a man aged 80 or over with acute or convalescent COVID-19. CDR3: CASSPGASGGPWETQYF. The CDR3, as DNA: TGCGCCAGCAGCCCCGGAGCTAGCGGGGGGCCGTGGGAGACCCAGTACTTC.